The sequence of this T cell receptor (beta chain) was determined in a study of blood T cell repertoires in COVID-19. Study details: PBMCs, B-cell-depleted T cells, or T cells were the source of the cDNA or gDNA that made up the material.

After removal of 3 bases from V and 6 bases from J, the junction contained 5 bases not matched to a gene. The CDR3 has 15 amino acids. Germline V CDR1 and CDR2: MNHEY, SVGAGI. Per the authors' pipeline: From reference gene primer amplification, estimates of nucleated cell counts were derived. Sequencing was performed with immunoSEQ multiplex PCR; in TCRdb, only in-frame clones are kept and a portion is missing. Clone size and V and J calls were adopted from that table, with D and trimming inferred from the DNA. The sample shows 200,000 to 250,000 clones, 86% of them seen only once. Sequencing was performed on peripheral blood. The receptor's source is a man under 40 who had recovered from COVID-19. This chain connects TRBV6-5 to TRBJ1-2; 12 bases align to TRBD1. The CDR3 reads CASSYQGQGADGYTF. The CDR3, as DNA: TGTGCCAGCAGTTATCAGGGACAGGGGGCAGATGGCTACACCTTC.